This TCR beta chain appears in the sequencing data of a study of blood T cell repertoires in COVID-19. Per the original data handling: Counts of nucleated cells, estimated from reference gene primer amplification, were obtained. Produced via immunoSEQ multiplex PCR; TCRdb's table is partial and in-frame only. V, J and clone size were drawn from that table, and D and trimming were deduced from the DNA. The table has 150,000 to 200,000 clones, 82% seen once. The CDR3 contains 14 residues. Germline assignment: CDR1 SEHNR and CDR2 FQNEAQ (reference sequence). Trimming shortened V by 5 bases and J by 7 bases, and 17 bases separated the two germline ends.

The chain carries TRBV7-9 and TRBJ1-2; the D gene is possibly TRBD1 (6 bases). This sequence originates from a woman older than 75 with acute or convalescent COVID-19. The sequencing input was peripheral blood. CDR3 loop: CASSLQAGGIGYTF. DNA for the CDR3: TGTGCCAGCAGCCTCCAGGCTGGGGGCATTGGCTACACCTTC.